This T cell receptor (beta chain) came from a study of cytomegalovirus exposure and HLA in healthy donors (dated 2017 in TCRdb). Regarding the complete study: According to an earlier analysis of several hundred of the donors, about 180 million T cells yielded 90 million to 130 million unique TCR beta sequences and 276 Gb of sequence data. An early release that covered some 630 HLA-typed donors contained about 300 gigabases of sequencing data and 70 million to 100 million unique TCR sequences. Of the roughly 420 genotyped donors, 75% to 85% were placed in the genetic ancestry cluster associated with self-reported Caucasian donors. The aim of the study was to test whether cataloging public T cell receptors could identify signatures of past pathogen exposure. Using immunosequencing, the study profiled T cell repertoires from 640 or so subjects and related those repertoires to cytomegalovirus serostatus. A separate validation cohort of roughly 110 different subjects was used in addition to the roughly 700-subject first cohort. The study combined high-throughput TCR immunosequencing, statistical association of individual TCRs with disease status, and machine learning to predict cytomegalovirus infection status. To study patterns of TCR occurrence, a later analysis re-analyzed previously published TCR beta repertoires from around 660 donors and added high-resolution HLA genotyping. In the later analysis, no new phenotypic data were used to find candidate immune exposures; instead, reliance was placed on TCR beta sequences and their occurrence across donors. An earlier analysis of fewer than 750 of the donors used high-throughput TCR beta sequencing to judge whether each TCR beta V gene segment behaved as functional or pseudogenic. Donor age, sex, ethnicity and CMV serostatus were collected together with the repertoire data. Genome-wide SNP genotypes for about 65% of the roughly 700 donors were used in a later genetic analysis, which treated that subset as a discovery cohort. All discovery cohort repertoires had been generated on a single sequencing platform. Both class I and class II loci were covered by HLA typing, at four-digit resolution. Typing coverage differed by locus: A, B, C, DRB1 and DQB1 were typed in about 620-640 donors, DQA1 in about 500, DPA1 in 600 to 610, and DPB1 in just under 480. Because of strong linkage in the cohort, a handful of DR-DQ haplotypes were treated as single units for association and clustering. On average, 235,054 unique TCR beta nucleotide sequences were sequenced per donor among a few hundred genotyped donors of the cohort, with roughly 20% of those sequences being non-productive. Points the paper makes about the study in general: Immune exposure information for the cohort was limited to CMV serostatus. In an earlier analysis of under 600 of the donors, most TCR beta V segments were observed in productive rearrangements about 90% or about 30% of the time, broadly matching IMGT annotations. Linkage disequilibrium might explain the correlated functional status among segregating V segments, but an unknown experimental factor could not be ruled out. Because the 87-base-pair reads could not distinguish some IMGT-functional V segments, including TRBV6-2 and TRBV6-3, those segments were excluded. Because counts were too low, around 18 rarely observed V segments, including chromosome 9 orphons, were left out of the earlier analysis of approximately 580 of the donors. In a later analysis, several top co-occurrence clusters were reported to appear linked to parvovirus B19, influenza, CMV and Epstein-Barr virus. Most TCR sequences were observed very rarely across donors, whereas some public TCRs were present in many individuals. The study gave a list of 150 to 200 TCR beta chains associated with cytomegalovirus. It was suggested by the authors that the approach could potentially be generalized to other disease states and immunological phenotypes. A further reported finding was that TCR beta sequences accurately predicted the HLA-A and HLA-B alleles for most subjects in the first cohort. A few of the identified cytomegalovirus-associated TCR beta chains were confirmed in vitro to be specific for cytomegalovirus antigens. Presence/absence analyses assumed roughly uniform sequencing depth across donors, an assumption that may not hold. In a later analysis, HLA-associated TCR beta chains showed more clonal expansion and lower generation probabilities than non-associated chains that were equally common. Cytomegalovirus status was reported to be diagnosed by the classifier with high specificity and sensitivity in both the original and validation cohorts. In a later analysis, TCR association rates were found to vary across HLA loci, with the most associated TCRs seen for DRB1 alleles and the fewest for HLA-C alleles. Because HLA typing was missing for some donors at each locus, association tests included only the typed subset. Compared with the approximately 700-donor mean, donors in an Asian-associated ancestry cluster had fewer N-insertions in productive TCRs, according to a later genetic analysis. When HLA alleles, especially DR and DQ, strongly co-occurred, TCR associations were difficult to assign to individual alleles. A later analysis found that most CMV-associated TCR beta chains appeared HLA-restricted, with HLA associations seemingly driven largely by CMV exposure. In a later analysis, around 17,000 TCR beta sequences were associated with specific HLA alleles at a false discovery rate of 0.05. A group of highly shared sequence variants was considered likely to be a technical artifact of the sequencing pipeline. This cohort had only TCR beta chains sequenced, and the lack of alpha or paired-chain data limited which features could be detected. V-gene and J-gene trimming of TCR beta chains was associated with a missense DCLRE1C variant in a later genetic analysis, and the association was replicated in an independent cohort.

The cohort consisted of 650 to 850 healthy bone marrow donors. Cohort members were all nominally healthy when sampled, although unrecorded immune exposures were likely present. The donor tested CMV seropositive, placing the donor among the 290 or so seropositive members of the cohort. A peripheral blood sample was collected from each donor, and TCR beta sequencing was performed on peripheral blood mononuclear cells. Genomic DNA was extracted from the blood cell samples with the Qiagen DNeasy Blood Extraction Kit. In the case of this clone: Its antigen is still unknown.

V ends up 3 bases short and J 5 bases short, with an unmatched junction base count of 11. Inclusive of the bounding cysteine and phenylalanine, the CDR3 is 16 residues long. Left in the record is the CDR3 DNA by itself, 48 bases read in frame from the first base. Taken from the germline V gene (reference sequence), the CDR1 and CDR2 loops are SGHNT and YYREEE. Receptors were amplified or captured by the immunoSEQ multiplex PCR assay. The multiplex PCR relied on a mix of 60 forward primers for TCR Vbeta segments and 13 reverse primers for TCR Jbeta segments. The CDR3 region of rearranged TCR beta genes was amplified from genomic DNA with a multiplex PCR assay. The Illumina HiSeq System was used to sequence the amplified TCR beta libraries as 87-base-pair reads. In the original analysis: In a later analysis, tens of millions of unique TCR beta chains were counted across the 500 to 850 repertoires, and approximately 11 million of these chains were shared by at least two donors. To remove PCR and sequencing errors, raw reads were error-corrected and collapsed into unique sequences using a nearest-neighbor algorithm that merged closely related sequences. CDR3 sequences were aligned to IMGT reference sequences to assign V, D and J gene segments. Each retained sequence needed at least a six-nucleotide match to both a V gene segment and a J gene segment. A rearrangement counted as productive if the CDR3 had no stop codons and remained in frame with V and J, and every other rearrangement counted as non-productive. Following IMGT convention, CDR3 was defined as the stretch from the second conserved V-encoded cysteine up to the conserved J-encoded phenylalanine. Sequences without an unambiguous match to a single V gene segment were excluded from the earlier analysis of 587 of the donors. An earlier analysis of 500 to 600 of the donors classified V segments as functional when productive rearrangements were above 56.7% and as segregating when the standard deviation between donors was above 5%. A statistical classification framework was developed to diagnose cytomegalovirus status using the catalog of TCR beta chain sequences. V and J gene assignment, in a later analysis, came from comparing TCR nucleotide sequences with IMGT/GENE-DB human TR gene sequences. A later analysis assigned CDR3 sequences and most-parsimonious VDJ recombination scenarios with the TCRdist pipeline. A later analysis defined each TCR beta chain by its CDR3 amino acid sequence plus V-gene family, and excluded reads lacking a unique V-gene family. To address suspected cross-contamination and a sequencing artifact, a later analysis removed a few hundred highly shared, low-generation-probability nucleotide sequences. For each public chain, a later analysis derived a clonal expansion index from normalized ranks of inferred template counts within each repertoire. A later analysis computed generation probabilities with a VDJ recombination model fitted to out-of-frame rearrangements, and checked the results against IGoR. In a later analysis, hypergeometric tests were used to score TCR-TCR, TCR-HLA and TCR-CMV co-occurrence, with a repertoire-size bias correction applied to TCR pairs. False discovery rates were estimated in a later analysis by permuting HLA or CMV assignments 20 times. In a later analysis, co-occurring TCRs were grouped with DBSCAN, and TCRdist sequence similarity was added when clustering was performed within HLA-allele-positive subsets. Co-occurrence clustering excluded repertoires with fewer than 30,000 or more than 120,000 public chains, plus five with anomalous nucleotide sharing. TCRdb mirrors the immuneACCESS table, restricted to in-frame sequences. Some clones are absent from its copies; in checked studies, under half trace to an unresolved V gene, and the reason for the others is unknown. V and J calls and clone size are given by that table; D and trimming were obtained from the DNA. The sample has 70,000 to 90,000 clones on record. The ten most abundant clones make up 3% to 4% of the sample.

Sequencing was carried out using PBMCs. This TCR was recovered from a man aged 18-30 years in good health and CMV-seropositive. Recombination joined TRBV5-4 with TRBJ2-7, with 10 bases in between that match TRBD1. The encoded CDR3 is CASSSSPGQGFHEQYF. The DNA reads TGTGCCAGCAGCTCCTCCCCGGGACAGGGGTTCCACGAGCAGTACTTC.